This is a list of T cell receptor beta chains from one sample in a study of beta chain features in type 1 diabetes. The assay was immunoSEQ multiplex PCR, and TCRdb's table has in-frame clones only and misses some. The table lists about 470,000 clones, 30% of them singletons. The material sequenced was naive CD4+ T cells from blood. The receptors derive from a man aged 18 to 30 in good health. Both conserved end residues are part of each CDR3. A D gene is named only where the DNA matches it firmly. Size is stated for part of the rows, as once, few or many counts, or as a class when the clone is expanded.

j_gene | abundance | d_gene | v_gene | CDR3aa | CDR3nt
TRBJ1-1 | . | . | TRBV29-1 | CSVDTGKNTEAFF | TGCAGCGTTGACACAGGGAAGAACACTGAAGCTTTCTTT
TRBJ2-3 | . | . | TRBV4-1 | CASSHPAVSDTQYF | TGCGCCAGCAGCCACCCCGCGGTGTCTGATACGCAGTATTTT
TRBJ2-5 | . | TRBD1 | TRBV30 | CAWSVGRGPETQYF | TGTGCCTGGAGTGTGGGCAGGGGGCCCGAGACCCAGTACTTC
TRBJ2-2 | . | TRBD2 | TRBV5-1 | CASSLLAGTGELFF | TGCGCCAGCAGCTTGCTAGCGGGAACCGGGGAGCTGTTTTTT
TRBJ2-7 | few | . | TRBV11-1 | CASSFLEGEQYF | TGTGCCAGCAGCTTCCTCGAGGGCGAGCAGTACTTC
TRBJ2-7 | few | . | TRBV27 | CASRPFATSSYEQYF | TGTGCCAGCAGGCCTTTTGCGACTAGCTCCTACGAGCAGTACTTC
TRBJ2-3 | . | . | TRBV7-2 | CASSLAFETGRDTQYF | TGTGCCAGCAGCTTAGCGTTCGAGACAGGGAGGGATACGCAGTATTTT
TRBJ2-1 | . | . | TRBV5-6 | CASSLYSGSYNEQFF | TGTGCCAGCAGCTTGTATAGCGGTTCCTACAATGAGCAGTTCTTC
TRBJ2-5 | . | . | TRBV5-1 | CASSFPAAQETQYF | TGCGCCAGCAGCTTCCCAGCGGCGCAAGAGACCCAGTACTTC
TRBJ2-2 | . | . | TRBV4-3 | CASSQDTTGITGELFF | TGCGCCAGCAGCCAAGATACCACAGGGATAACCGGGGAGCTGTTTTTT
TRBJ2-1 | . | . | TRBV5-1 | CASSLVPAYNEQFF | TGCGCCAGCAGCTTGGTTCCAGCCTACAATGAGCAGTTCTTC
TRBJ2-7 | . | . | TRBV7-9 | CASSFRADSYEQYF | TGTGCCAGCAGCTTTCGGGCGGACTCCTACGAGCAGTACTTC
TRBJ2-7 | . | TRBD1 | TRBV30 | CAWSAGRRDRGTYEQYF | TGTGCCTGGAGCGCAGGTCGCCGAGACAGGGGTACCTACGAGCAGTACTTC
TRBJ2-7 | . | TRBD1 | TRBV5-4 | CASSQEPGQLEQYF | TGTGCCAGCAGCCAAGAACCGGGACAGTTGGAGCAGTACTTC
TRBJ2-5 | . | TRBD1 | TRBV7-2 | CASSLGQGRGQETQYF | TGTGCCAGCAGCTTAGGACAGGGCAGGGGGCAGGAGACCCAGTACTTC
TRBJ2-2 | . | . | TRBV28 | CASSFGQNTGELFF | TGTGCCAGCAGTTTCGGGCAAAACACCGGGGAGCTGTTTTTT
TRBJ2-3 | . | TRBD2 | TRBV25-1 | CASSDRGRATDTQYF | TGTGCCAGCAGTGATCGCGGGAGGGCCACAGATACGCAGTATTTT
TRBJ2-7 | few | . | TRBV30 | CAWKRSGTPSYEQYF | TGTGCCTGGAAGCGAAGTGGGACTCCCTCCTACGAGCAGTACTTC
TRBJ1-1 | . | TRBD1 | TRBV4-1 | CASSHNFRDRMNTEAFF | TGCGCCAGCAGCCATAACTTCCGGGACAGAATGAACACTGAAGCTTTCTTT
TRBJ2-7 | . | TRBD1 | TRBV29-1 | CSVTSWGQVTYEQYF | TGCAGCGTTACCAGTTGGGGACAGGTAACCTACGAGCAGTACTTC